The 7 T cell receptor beta chains reported below all come from one sample, sequenced in a study of blood T cells in healthy people across ages (dated by TCRdb to the mid-2010s). Library creation used 5' RACE. Sequencing instrument: Illumina HiSeq 2500. A second PCR of roughly 6 to 12 cycles was performed with a sample-barcoded 5' primer and a J-beta primer mix. TCRdb trimmed public reads at Q25 via fastp, called clones via MiXCR and kept in-frame beta chains. When rows share a CDR3 protein, they turn into one entry using the most common DNA and genes. The sample table shows roughly 900,000 distinct CDR3 sequences, and 48% are seen once. The ten largest clonotypes hold 10% to 15% of the sample. Sequencing input: blood. The source of these receptors is a man aged 25-45 years in good health.

This clonotype was seen more than once but under ten times. The chain has TRBV7-2 and TRBJ1-4; D not certain. In germline, CDR1 is SGHTA, CDR2 FQGNSA. Deletions cut 6 bases from V and 3 bases from J, with 5 bases between. The CDR3 runs to 12 residues. The DNA for the CDR3 is TGTGCCAGCAGTTTGGCTAATGAAAAACTGTTTTTT. Protein product: CASSLANEKLFF.

Of note for this clonotype: A much larger clone lies one base from this, so it may be a read error. V and J are TRBV29-1 and TRBJ2-7; 9 bases map to TRBD1. Germline CDR1 and CDR2: SQVTM and ANQGSEA. The CDR3 is 12 residues long. Trimming took 6 bases from V and 3 from J; bases not matched to a gene: 3. The CDR3 coding sequence is TGCAGCGTGACGGACAGGGGCTACGAGCAGTACTTC. It is translated as CSVTDRGYEQYF.

This clonotype was observed a handful of times. The V and J genes are TRBV6-5 and TRBJ2-1; TRBD1 might be the D (6 bases). Germline V gives CDR1 MNHEY, CDR2 SVGAGI. The CDR3 runs 17 residues. With 3 bases removed from V and 3 bases from J, the gap between germline ends came to 18 bases. CDR3 in amino acids: CASSYDHTGTLYNEQFF. DNA of the CDR3: TGTGCCAGCAGTTATGACCACACCGGGACACTCTACAATGAGCAGTTCTTC.

The chain joins TRBV5-1 to TRBJ1-2; D perhaps matches TRBD1 (6 bases). The germline V gene has CDR1 SGHRS and CDR2 YFSETQ. CDR3 length: 13 amino acids. Trimming removed 4 bases from V and 4 bases from J, with 11 bases in between. The CDR3 nucleotides are TGCGCCAGCAGCCAGGACAGTACCTATGGCTACACCTTC. It encodes CASSQDSTYGYTF.

This clonotype was detected only a few times. The rearrangement links TRBV2 to TRBJ1-2, with 7 bases fitting TRBD1. V was clipped by 8 bases and J by 2 bases; unmatched bases: 2. Germline CDR1 and CDR2: SNHLY and FYNNEI. This CDR3 contains 12 residues. DNA for the CDR3: TGTGCCAGCCAACAGGGGAACTATGGCTACACCTTC. Its translation is CASQQGNYGYTF.

The V gene is TRBV4-1, the J gene TRBJ2-3; either TRBD1 or TRBD2 may supply D (5 bases each). The CDR3 is 14 residues long. Trimming shortened V by 6 bases and J by 2 bases, and 12 bases separated the two germline ends. CDR1 and CDR2 (germline): MGHRA, YSYEKL. The CDR3 sequence: CASSLGELTDTQYF. The DNA for the CDR3 is TGCGCCAGCAGTCTGGGGGAGCTCACAGATACGCAGTATTTT.

The rearrangement links TRBV6-5 to TRBJ2-7; 8 bases match TRBD1. The J call is in doubt because the DNA end fits TRBJ2-5 better. From germline, CDR1 is MNHEY and CDR2 SVGAGI. The CDR3 spans 13 residues. CDR3 sequence (DNA): TGTGCCAGCAGTTATAACAGGGGGGAGACCCAGTACTTC. Its protein product is CASSYNRGETQYF.